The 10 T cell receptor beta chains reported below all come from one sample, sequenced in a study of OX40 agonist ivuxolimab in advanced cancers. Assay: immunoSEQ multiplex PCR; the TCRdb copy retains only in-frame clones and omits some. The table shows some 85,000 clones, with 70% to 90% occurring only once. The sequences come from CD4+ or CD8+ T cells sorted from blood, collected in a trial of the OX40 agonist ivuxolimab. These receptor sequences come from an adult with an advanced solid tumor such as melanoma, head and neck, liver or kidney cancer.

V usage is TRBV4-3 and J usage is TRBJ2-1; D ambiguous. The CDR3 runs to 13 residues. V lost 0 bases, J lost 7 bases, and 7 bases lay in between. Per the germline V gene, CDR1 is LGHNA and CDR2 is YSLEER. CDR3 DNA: TGCGCCAGCAGCCAAGATCTCGGTAATGAGCAGTTCTTC. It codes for CASSQDLGNEQFF.

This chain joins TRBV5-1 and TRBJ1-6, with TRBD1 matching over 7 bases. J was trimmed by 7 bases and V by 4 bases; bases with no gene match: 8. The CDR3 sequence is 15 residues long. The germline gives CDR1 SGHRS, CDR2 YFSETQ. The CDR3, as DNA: TGCGCCAGCAGCGGAACGGGACAGCTAAATTCACCCCTCCACTTT. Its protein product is CASSGTGQLNSPLHF. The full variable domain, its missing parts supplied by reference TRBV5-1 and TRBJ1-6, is KAGVTQTPRYLIKTRGQQVTLSCSPISGHRSVSWYQQTPGQGLQFLFEYFSETQRNKGNFPGRFSGRQFSNSRSEMNVSTLELGDSALYLCASSGTGQLNSPLHFGNGTRLTVT.

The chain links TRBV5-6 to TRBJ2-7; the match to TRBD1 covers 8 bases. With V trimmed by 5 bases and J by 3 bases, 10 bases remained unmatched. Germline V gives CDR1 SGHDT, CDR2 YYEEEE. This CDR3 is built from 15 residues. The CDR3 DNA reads TGTGCCAGCAGGGGACGGGACAGGTTCAACTACGAGCAGTACTTC. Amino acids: CASRGRDRFNYEQYF.

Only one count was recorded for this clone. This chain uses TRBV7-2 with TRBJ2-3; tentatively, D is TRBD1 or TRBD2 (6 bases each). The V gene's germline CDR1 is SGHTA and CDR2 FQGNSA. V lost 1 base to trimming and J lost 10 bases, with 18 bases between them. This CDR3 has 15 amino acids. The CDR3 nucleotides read TGTGCCAGCAGCTTAGATTCCGGGGGCGCCGGGGCGCAGTATTTT. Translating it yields CASSLDSGGAGAQYF.

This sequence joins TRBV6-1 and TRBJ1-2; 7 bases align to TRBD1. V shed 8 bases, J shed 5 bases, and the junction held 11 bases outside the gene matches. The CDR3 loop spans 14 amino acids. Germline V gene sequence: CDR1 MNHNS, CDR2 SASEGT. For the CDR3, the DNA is TGTGCCAGCCAATCCGGGGACAGAATGTATGGCTACACCTTC. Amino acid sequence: CASQSGDRMYGYTF.

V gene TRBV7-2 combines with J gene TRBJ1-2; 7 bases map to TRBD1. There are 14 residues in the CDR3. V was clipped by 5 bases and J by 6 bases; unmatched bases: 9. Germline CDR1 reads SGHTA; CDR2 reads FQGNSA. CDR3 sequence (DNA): TGTGCCAGCAGCCCCCAGACAGGGCTTCATGGCTACACCTTC. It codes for CASSPQTGLHGYTF.

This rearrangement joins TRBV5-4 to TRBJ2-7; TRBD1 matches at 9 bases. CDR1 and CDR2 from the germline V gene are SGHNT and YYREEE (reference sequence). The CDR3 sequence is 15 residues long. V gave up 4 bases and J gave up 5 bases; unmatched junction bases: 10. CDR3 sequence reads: CASSPPGTGFHEQYF. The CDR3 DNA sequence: TGTGCCAGCAGCCCGCCTGGGACAGGGTTCCACGAGCAGTACTTC.

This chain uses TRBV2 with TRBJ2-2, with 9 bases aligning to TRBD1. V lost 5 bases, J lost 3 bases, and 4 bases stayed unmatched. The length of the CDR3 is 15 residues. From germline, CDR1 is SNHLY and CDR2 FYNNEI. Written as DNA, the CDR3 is TGTGCCAGCAGTCACAGGGGGCTGGACACCGGGGAGCTGTTTTTT. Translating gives CASSHRGLDTGELFF.

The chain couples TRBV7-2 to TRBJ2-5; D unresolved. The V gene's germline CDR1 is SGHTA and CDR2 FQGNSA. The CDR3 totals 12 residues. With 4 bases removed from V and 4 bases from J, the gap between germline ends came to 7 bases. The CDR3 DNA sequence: TGTGCCAGCAGCTCAGTATTAGAGACCCAGTACTTC. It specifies CASSSVLETQYF. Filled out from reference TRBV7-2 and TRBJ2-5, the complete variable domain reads GAGVSQSPSNKVTEKGKDVELRCDPISGHTALYWYRQSLGQGLEFLIYFQGNSAPDKSGLPSDRFSAERTGGSVSTLTIQRTQQEDSAVYLCASSSVLETQYFGPGTRLLVL.

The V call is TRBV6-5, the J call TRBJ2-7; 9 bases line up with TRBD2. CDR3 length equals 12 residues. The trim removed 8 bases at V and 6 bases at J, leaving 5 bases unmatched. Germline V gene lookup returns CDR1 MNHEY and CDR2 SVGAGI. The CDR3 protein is CASGDSGGEQYF. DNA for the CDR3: TGTGCCAGCGGGGATAGCGGGGGCGAGCAGTACTTC.